This T cell receptor (beta chain) was sequenced during a study of cytomegalovirus exposure and HLA in healthy donors. Vbeta (60) and Jbeta (13) primers were used in the PCR. The data were produced by immunoSEQ multiplex PCR, yet TCRdb's version contains in-frame clones alone and is incomplete. The sample includes under 200,000 clones, 79% of them seen just once. CDR1 and CDR2 from the germline V gene are SGHDN and FVKESK. Trimming took off 3 bases at V and 6 bases at J, with 15 bases between the two ends. This CDR3 has 15 residues. The sequence was obtained from a woman between 40 and 50 years old in good health and CMV-seronegative. This rearrangement joins TRBV14 to TRBJ2-1, with a possible D match to TRBD2 (6 bases). Sample: PBMCs. CDR3 amino acids: CASSHWDTSSNEQFF. Here the CDR3 DNA reads TGTGCCAGCAGCCATTGGGATACTAGCTCCAATGAGCAGTTCTTC. Filled out from reference TRBV14 and TRBJ2-1, the complete variable domain reads EAGVTQFPSHSVIEKGQTVTLRCDPISGHDNLYWYRRVMGKEIKFLLHFVKESKQDESGMPNNRFLAERTGGTYSTLKVQPAELEDSGVYFCASSHWDTSSNEQFFGPGTRLTVL.